The source of this TCR beta chain is a study of PD-L1 blockade in urothelial cancer. The CDR3 length is 14 residues. The germline gives CDR1 SGHTA, CDR2 FQGTGA. The V end was cut by 1 base, the J end by 5 bases, with 10 bases between. Time point noted: peripheral blood 6 weeks after treatment start. The protocol was immunoSEQ multiplex PCR, while the TCRdb copy is restricted to in-frame clones and leaves out a portion. The data contain 83,000 or so clones, 83% of them singletons. This specimen consisted of PBMCs, obtained around atezolizumab (anti-PD-L1) treatment. The receptor comes from a man aged 70 or older with urothelial cancer. The rearrangement links TRBV7-3 to TRBJ2-3; D is unclear. This chain's CDR3 is CASSLNPRGDTQYF. The CDR3 DNA sequence: TGTGCCAGCAGCTTAAATCCCAGAGGAGATACGCAGTATTTT. The complete variable domain, with remaining parts taken from reference TRBV7-3 and TRBJ2-3, reads GAGVSQTPSNKVTEKGKYVELRCDPISGHTALYWYRQSLGQGPEFLIYFQGTGAADDSGLPNDRFFAVRPEGSVSTLKIQRTERGDSAVYLCASSLNPRGDTQYFGPGTRLTVL.